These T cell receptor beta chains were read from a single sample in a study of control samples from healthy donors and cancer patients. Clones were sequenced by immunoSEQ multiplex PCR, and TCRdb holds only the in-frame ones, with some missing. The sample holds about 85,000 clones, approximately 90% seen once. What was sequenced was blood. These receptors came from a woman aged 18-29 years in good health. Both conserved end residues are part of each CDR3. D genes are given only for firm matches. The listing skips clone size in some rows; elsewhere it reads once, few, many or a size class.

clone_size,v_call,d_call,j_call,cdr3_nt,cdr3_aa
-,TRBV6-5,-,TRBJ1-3,TGTGCCAGCAGTAGGGATTCGAGCTCTGGAAACACCATATATTTT,CASSRDSSSGNTIYF
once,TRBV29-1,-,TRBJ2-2,TGCAGCGTTGTGGGAAGTCGAGGGGAGCTGTTTTTT,CSVVGSRGELFF
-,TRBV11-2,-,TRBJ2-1,TGTGCCAGCAGCTCCCGGACACTCGAGATCGACAATGAGCAGTTCTTC,CASSSRTLEIDNEQFF
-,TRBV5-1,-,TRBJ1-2,TGCGCCAGCAGCTTGGGGGCGGAGGGACTCCACACCTTC,CASSLGAEGLHTF
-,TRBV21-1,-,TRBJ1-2,TGTGCCAGCAGCACTCGGGTCTGGTGGGGCTACACCTTC,CASSTRVWWGYTF
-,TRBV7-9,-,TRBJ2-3,TGTGCCAGCAGCTTACGAGGGTTAGTGGGCACAGATACGCAGTATTTT,CASSLRGLVGTDTQYF
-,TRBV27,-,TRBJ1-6,TGTGCCAGCAGACCGACGGCCGGGGGTTCACCCCTCCACTTT,CASRPTAGGSPLHF
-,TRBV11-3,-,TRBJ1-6,TGTGCCAGCAGTAGTTCGGGAGTCTCACCCCTCCACTTT,CASSSSGVSPLHF
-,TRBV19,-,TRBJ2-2,TGTGCCAGTAGCGGGGTTCGGAACACCGGGGAGCTGTTTTTT,CASSGVRNTGELFF
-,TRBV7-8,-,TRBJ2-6,TGTGCCAGCAGCTTAGGGGCCCCGGGGGCCAACGTCCTGACTTTC,CASSLGAPGANVLTF
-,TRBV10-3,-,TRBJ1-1,TGTGCCACCCGGACGGTGAACACTGAAGCTTTCTTT,CATRTVNTEAFF
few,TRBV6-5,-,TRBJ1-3,TGTGCCAGCAGCCCAGAGATCTCTGGAAACACCATATATTTT,CASSPEISGNTIYF
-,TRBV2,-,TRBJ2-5,TGTGCCAGCAGGGGGGAAAAAGAGACCCAGTACTTC,CASRGEKETQYF
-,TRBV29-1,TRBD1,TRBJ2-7,TGCAGCGTTGAAATACTGACAGGGGGTTCCTACGAGCAGTACTTC,CSVEILTGGSYEQYF
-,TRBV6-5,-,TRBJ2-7,TGTGCCAGCAGTTACACTGGGACGGCCTCCTACGAGCAGTACTTC,CASSYTGTASYEQYF
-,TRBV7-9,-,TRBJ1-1,TGTGCCAGCAGCTTTTTCCCCTCAAAGTCCGGAACTGAAGCTTTCTTT,CASSFFPSKSGTEAFF
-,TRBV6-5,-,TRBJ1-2,TGTGCCAGCAGTTTCCTCGACAGCTATGGCTACACCTTC,CASSFLDSYGYTF
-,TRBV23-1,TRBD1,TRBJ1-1,TGCGCCAGCAGTCACCTACTGACAGGGGGCACTGAAGCTTTCTTT,CASSHLLTGGTEAFF
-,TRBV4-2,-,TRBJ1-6,TGTGCCAGCAGCCAAGATGCGAGAGGGATCAATTCACCCCTCCACTTT,CASSQDARGINSPLHF
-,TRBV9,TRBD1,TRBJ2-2,TGTGCCAGCAGCCCCAGACAGGGGGCGCAATCCGGGGAGCTGTTTTTT,CASSPRQGAQSGELFF
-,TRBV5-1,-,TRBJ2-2,TGCGCCAGCAGCTTTCCAGACAGCACCGGGGAGCTGTTTTTT,CASSFPDSTGELFF
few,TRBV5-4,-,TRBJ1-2,TGTGCCAGCAGCTTGAGCTACAGCATAAGAGCCTATGGCTACACCTTC,CASSLSYSIRAYGYTF
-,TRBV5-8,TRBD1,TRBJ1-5,TGTGCCAGCCGAGAAAAAAGACAGGGGGCGAGGAGCAATCAGCCCCAGCATTTT,CASREKRQGARSNQPQHF
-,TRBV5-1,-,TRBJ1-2,TGCGCCAGCAGCTTTGATCTGGGATCTAAAAGAGCTGGCTACACCTTC,CASSFDLGSKRAGYTF
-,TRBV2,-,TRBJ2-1,TGTGCCAGCAGTGCCGGTTCTGAGCAGTTCTTC,CASSAGSEQFF
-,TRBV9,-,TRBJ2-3,TGTGCCAGCAGCGTAGACGCTAACACAGATACGCAGTATTTT,CASSVDANTDTQYF